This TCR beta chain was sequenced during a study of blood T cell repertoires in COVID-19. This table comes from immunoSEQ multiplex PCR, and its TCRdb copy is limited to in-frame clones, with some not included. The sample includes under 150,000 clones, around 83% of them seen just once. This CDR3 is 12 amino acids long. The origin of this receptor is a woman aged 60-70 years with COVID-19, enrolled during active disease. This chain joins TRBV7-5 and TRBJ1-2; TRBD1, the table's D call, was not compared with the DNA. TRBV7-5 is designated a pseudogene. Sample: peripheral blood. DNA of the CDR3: TGTGATGATTACAGAGCTAACTATGGCTACACCTTC. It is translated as CDDYRANYGYTF.